The 32 T cell receptor beta chains reported below all come from one sample, sequenced in a study of T cell changes during pregnancy in multiple sclerosis. TCRdb's table, derived via immunoSEQ multiplex PCR, lists solely in-frame clones and lacks some. Of just over 30,000 clones listed, about nine tenths were seen once; the top ten hold 5.5% to 7%. The sample in question was CD8+ T cells from peripheral blood mononuclear cells, obtained in the second trimester of pregnancy. All receptors come from a female donor with multiple sclerosis, enrolled in a pregnancy study.

V is TRBV2 and J is TRBJ2-1; 7 nucleotides align to TRBD1. The CDR3 is 13 residues long. Looked up from germline, CDR1 is SNHLY and CDR2 is FYNNEI. J gave up 7 bases and V 10 bases, and 10 bases lay outside the gene matches. The CDR3 DNA follows: TGTGCCATTAAGGGGGCTCTTAAGAATGAGCAGTTCTTC. Translation: CAIKGALKNEQFF.

J is TRBJ1-1 and V is TRBV19; 9 bases are a match to TRBD1. The V and J ends lost 4 bases and 7 bases, in that order; junction bases with no gene match: 4. Germline lookup yields CDR1 LNHDA and CDR2 SQIVND (reference sequence). CDR3 length: 13 amino acids. CDR3 region: CASSTGTGSEAFF. The CDR3 DNA sequence: TGTGCCAGTAGTACAGGGACAGGGAGTGAAGCTTTCTTT.

This sequence joins TRBV19 and TRBJ2-1; 10 bases map to TRBD2. Germline values: CDR1 LNHDA, CDR2 SQIVND (reference sequence). The CDR3 consists of 14 residues. The ends lost 6 bases at V and 5 bases at J; junction bases unmatched: 4. The CDR3 sequence: CASSGTSVDNEQFF. CDR3 in DNA: TGTGCCAGTAGCGGGACTAGCGTAGACAATGAGCAGTTCTTC.

This sequence joins TRBV25-1 and TRBJ1-1; 8 nucleotides align to TRBD1. Germline loops: CDR1 MGHDK, CDR2 SYGVNS. The ends lost 2 bases at V and 8 bases at J; junction bases unmatched: 4. This CDR3 comprises 13 residues. CDR3 coding DNA: TGTGCCAGCAGTGAAACAGGGGGAAACGAAGCTTTCTTT. This encodes CASSETGGNEAFF.

This clone was seen more than once but under ten times. The chain couples TRBV2 to TRBJ1-1; D unresolved. Germline V CDR1 and CDR2: SNHLY, FYNNEI. This CDR3 has 13 residues. V was trimmed by 3 bases and J by 2 bases, leaving 7 bases between them. The CDR3 sequence is CASSDRFNTEAFF. In DNA form, the CDR3 reads TGTGCCAGCAGTGACAGGTTTAACACTGAAGCTTTCTTT.

The chain couples TRBV4-3 to TRBJ1-1, with TRBD1 matching over 12 bases. Germline V CDR1 and CDR2: LGHNA, YSLEER. Trimming took 0 bases from V and 1 from J; bases not matched to a gene: 6. The CDR3 has 18 amino acids. This chain's CDR3 is CASSQDLWDRGPNTEAFF. The DNA for the CDR3 is TGCGCCAGCAGCCAAGATCTTTGGGACAGGGGGCCGAACACTGAAGCTTTCTTT.

The chain combines TRBV7-9 with TRBJ2-1; weak D call: TRBD1 (5 bases). In germline, CDR1 is SEHNR, CDR2 FQNEAQ (reference sequence). The CDR3 sequence is 15 residues long. Trimming stripped 5 bases from V and 0 bases from J, with 11 bases between. CDR3: CASSPQGASYNEQFF. CDR3 sequence (DNA): TGTGCCAGCAGCCCTCAAGGGGCCTCCTACAATGAGCAGTTCTTC.

In this sample, this clone turned up once. The chain uses TRBV9 and TRBJ2-1, with 9 positions matching TRBD2. Per germline, CDR1 SGDLS and CDR2 YYNGEE. This CDR3 is built from 20 residues. V lost 0 bases and J lost 4; bases outside the gene matches: 17. DNA for the CDR3: TGTGCCAGCAGCGTAGAGGGGCGGGAGGGATGGGCGGGGCCATACAATGAGCAGTTCTTC. Residues: CASSVEGREGWAGPYNEQFF. The whole variable domain, filled in from reference TRBV9 and TRBJ2-1, reads DSGVTQTPKHLITATGQRVTLRCSPRSGDLSVYWYQQSLDQGLQFLIQYYNGEERAKGNILERFSAQQFPDLHSELNLSSLELGDSALYFCASSVEGREGWAGPYNEQFFGPGTRLTVL.

The chain has TRBV5-6 and TRBJ1-5, with D tentatively TRBD1 (5 bases). The V gene's germline CDR1 is SGHDT and CDR2 YYEEEE. The length of the CDR3 is 17 residues. V was cut by 2 bases and J by 0 bases, with 15 bases left in between. CDR3 in amino acids: CASSFFGGGISNQPQHF. The DNA of the CDR3 is TGTGCCAGCAGCTTCTTTGGGGGGGGGATTAGCAATCAGCCCCAGCATTTT.

V usage is TRBV5-3 and J usage is TRBJ2-4; D is unresolved. TRBV5-3 is designated an ORF whose function remains uncertain. The CDR3 loop spans 14 amino acids. The V end lost 1 base, the J end lost 9 bases, and 14 bases lay between the germline ends. The CDR3 nucleotides read TGTGCCAGAAGCTTGAGTACTGGCTCTAGCATTCAGTACTTC. Its translation is CARSLSTGSSIQYF.

This clone was seen only once. The genes are TRBV10-3 and TRBJ2-4; maybe TRBD1 (5 bases). CDR3 size: 16 residues. V shed 10 bases and J shed 1 base, with 20 bases lying between them. Germline V gene sequence: CDR1 ENHRY, CDR2 SYGVKD. CDR3 amino acids: CATRDSLVKAKNIQYF. CDR3 DNA sequence: TGTGCCACCCGAGACAGCTTAGTTAAGGCCAAAAACATTCAGTACTTC.

The chain recombines TRBV5-1 with TRBJ2-4; 7 bases align to TRBD1. CDR3 length equals 16 residues. V shed 4 bases, J shed 9 bases, and the junction held 16 bases outside the gene matches. Looked up from germline, CDR1 is SGHRS and CDR2 is YFSETQ. CDR3 sequence reads: CASSTGTVGEHGIQYF. CDR3 DNA: TGCGCCAGCAGCACAGGGACAGTTGGGGAACATGGCATTCAGTACTTC.

The chain has TRBV28 and TRBJ1-4; 7 bases agree with TRBD1. The V gene end was trimmed by 5 bases and the J gene end by 4 bases; junction bases not matched to a gene: 10. CDR3 size: 16 residues. Germline assignment: CDR1 MDHEN and CDR2 SYDVKM. CDR3 sequence: CASSNVVTGFNEKLFF. The DNA of the CDR3 is TGTGCCAGCAGTAACGTGGTGACAGGGTTTAATGAAAAACTGTTTTTT.

V is TRBV28 and J is TRBJ2-5; 7 nucleotides align to TRBD2. The CDR3 has 15 residues. Germline CDR1 reads MDHEN; CDR2 reads SYDVKM. V was clipped by 2 bases and J by 3 bases; unmatched bases: 6. The CDR3: CASSLAGELKETQYF. CDR3 bases: TGTGCCAGCAGTTTAGCGGGAGAACTAAAAGAGACCCAGTACTTC.

The CDR3 reads CASSQRGPDGAFF. The DNA of the CDR3 is TGTGCCAGCAGCCAAAGGGGCCCCGACGGAGCTTTCTTT. This rearrangement joins TRBV6-5 to TRBJ1-1; possible D gene TRBD1, 5 bases. The germline V gene encodes CDR1 MNHEY and CDR2 SVGAGI. V lost 6 bases and J 10 bases, leaving 18 bases between the germline ends. The CDR3 extends over 13 amino acids.

The genes are TRBV29-1 and TRBJ2-3; 12 nucleotides agree with TRBD1. This CDR3 is 16 amino acids long. Germline CDR1 reads SQVTM; CDR2 reads ANQGSEA. V gave up 4 bases and J gave up 5 bases; unmatched junction bases: 10. The CDR3 DNA follows: TGCAGCGTTGGGCCCGGGACAGGGGGCTTTGTAGATACGCAGTATTTT. It encodes CSVGPGTGGFVDTQYF.

The chain links TRBV15 to TRBJ2-7, with 7 bases that match TRBD1. CDR3 size: 15 residues. CDR1 LNHNV and CDR2 YYDKDF come from the germline V gene (reference sequence). J gave up 7 bases and V 4 bases, and 13 bases lay outside the gene matches. CDR3 nucleotides: TGTGCCACCAGCACCCGCCGGGACAGCTTGAATGAGCAGTACTTC. It translates to CATSTRRDSLNEQYF.

The V gene is TRBV11-1, the J gene TRBJ2-1, with 8 bases matching TRBD2. This CDR3 contains 14 residues. CDR1 SGHAT and CDR2 FQDESV come from the germline V gene (reference sequence). Losses at the gene ends were 5 bases for V and 4 bases for J; bases not matched to a gene: 4. The CDR3 DNA follows: TGTGCCAGCAGCCAGGCTAGCGGGTACAATGAGCAGTTCTTC. Its protein is CASSQASGYNEQFF.

CDR3 nucleotide sequence: TGTGCCAGCAGTGACCTCCGGGTTGAAGCTTTCTTT. Translating gives CASSDLRVEAFF. The chain uses TRBV2 and TRBJ1-1, with D unresolved. CDR1 is SNHLY and CDR2 is FYNNEI in the germline V gene. This CDR3 has 12 amino acids. The V and J ends lost 3 bases and 7 bases respectively, with 9 bases between them.

The rearrangement joins TRBV5-6 to TRBJ2-3, with D perhaps matching TRBD1 (5 bases). Trimming took off 0 bases at V and 2 bases at J, with 7 bases between the two ends. Germline values: CDR1 SGHDT, CDR2 YYEEEE. The CDR3 runs to 14 residues. In DNA form, the CDR3 reads TGTGCCAGCAGCTTGGGACAGATCACAGATACGCAGTATTTT. Its protein product is CASSLGQITDTQYF.

This clone has just a few counts. V and J are TRBV5-1 and TRBJ2-1, with 9 nucleotides matching TRBD2. Germline-derived CDR1 and CDR2 are SGHRS and YFSETQ. V was pared by 4 bases and J by 4 bases, with 9 bases of the junction left unmatched. The CDR3 covers 16 residues. The CDR3 sequence is CASSEITSGSYNEQFF. In DNA form, the CDR3 reads TGCGCCAGCAGCGAAATAACTAGCGGGTCTTACAATGAGCAGTTCTTC.

In this sample, this clone turned up once. V and J are TRBV7-9 and TRBJ2-5; possible D gene TRBD2, 6 bases. Between the trimmed V and J ends, which lost 2 bases and 1 base, there was a span of 11 bases. Germline values: CDR1 SEHNR, CDR2 FQNEAQ (reference sequence). This CDR3 comprises 15 residues. The CDR3 sequence: CASSLRGGTQETQYF. The DNA for the CDR3 is TGTGCCAGCAGCTTACGGGGCGGGACCCAAGAGACCCAGTACTTC. The variable domain in full, completed from reference TRBV7-9 and TRBJ2-5, reads DTGVSQNPRHKITKRGQNVTFRCDPISEHNRLYWYRQTLGQGPEFLTYFQNEAQLEKSRLLSDRFSAERPKGSFSTLEIQRTEQGDSAMYLCASSLRGGTQETQYFGPGTRLLVL.

CDR3 coding DNA: TGTGCCAGCAGTGCGGGAGAAGGTCAGACAGATACGCAGTATTTT. Its translation is CASSAGEGQTDTQYF. This sequence joins TRBV6-5 and TRBJ2-3; 7 positions agree with TRBD2. CDR3 length: 15 residues. Germline CDR1 and CDR2: MNHEY and SVGAGI. V dropped 5 bases and J dropped 3; count of bases not matched to a gene: 8.

The chain links TRBV5-6 to TRBJ2-5, with D possibly matching TRBD1 (6 bases). Trimming cost V 2 bases and J 5 bases, with 10 bases left between them. The CDR3 runs to 13 residues. CDR1 and CDR2 (germline): SGHDT, YYEEEE. This CDR3 is CASSLGGDETQYF. Here the CDR3 DNA reads TGTGCCAGCAGCTTAGGGGGAGACGAGACCCAGTACTTC.

The V and J genes are TRBV4-3 and TRBJ2-3, with 7 positions matching TRBD1. CDR3 length: 16 amino acids. J gave up 0 bases and V 0 bases, and 3 bases lay outside the gene matches. Germline V gene data show CDR1 as LGHNA and CDR2 as YSLEER. The CDR3 DNA reads as TGCGCCAGCAGCCAAGACTACAGGGGCAGCACAGATACGCAGTATTTT. Its translation: CASSQDYRGSTDTQYF.

The chain recombines TRBV6-5 with TRBJ2-1; D is possibly TRBD2 (6 bases). CDR3 length equals 15 residues. Trimming removed 5 bases at V and 6 bases at J, with 17 bases between. Germline-derived CDR1 and CDR2 are MNHEY and SVGAGI. The CDR3 DNA follows: TGTGCCAGCAGTCTCCTCCCTCGGACTACCAATGAGCAGTTCTTC. As protein: CASSLLPRTTNEQFF.

The V and J genes are TRBV7-2 and TRBJ2-1, with D possibly being TRBD1 (5 bases). The germline V and J ends were trimmed by 1 base and 0 bases, with 10 bases remaining between them. This CDR3 has 16 amino acids. Germline V lookup: CDR1 SGHTA, CDR2 FQGNSA. The CDR3: CASSLEGYSSYNEQFF. In DNA form, the CDR3 reads TGTGCCAGCAGCTTAGAGGGGTATAGCTCCTACAATGAGCAGTTCTTC.

This chain joins TRBV10-1 and TRBJ2-2; TRBD1 matches at 7 bases. The trim removed 7 bases at V and 3 bases at J, leaving 8 bases unmatched. CDR1 is WNHNN and CDR2 is SYGVQD in the germline V gene (reference sequence). The CDR3 runs to 15 residues. CDR3 loop: CASISGTEHTGELFF. The DNA of the CDR3 is TGCGCCAGCATATCCGGGACAGAACACACCGGGGAGCTGTTTTTT.

V and J are TRBV19 and TRBJ1-1, with TRBD1 matching over 8 bases. With V trimmed by 2 bases and J by 3 bases, 8 bases remained unmatched. The CDR3 is made up of 16 amino acids. Germline lookup yields CDR1 LNHDA and CDR2 SQIVND (reference sequence). CDR3 DNA sequence: TGTGCCAGTAGTATATGGTTTGGACAGGGCGACACTGAAGCTTTCTTT. Protein sequence: CASSIWFGQGDTEAFF.

V gene TRBV2 combines with J gene TRBJ2-7; 10 bases are shared with TRBD2. V lost 6 bases, J lost 3 bases, and 11 bases stayed unmatched. The CDR3 runs to 16 residues. The germline V gene has CDR1 SNHLY and CDR2 FYNNEI. CDR3 nucleotide sequence: TGTGCCAGCAGCCGCCAGCTAGCGGGGGCCCTCTACGAGCAGTACTTC. This sequence encodes CASSRQLAGALYEQYF.

The chain employs TRBV9 and TRBJ2-1; D unclear. Between the trimmed V and J ends, which lost 0 bases and 3 bases, there was a span of 4 bases. CDR1 and CDR2 from the germline V gene are SGDLS and YYNGEE. This CDR3 has 13 amino acids. This chain's CDR3 is CASSVGSYNEQFF. The CDR3, as DNA: TGTGCCAGCAGCGTAGGTAGCTACAATGAGCAGTTCTTC.

V usage is TRBV27 and J usage is TRBJ2-7, with 8 bases fitting TRBD1. CDR1 is MNHEY and CDR2 is SMNVEV in the germline V gene (reference sequence). The length of the CDR3 is 14 residues. The V segment lost 8 bases and the J segment 4 bases; nucleotides outside the gene matches: 10. The DNA for the CDR3 is TGTGCCAGCCAGTCAAGAGACAGGGGTTACGAGCAGTACTTC. Amino acids: CASQSRDRGYEQYF.